A single T cell receptor beta chain is shown here with its context. Its antigen is unidentified. Libraries were prepared by immunoSEQ multiplex PCR; TCRdb keeps only in-frame clonotypes and omits some of them. This sample has 65,000 to 80,000 clones, with 88% found just once. These data originate in a study of T cell responses to AZD1222 COVID-19 vaccine. CDR3 length: 16 residues. V was cut by 2 bases and J by 3 bases, with 17 bases left in between. The germline gives CDR1 SGDLS, CDR2 YYNGEE. Overall study results and limits: It should be noted that donors were predominantly white British and more often female, and clonal diversity was possibly underestimated. Seropositive status at baseline applied to only five to seven AZD1222 recipients. Spike-spanning, vaccine-associated CD4 TCRs were dominant at 160-218 and 743-854. Two AZD1222 doses significantly raised spike-specific TCR breadth and depth over controls.

The chain uses TRBV9 and TRBJ1-1, with D possibly matching TRBD1 (5 bases). This receptor was obtained from an adult who received the MenACWY meningococcal vaccine as a control. The sample was peripheral blood, taken 28 days after the second dose of the MenACWY control vaccine. The CDR3 loop reads CASSVQGGVGDTEAFF. CDR3 bases: TGTGCCAGCAGCGTGCAGGGAGGGGTTGGGGACACTGAAGCTTTCTTT.